The 6 T cell receptor beta chains in this list originate from one sample, sequenced in a study of blood T cell repertoires in COVID-19. Sequencing was performed with immunoSEQ multiplex PCR; in TCRdb, only in-frame clones are kept and a portion is missing. The sample has about 150,000 clones, about 80% seen once; the top ten hold about 5%. The specimen sequenced was peripheral blood. These receptors came from a human donor in a cohort sampled during active COVID-19.

The chain is built from TRBV29-1 and TRBJ2-7, with 7 bases lining up with TRBD1. The V gene end was trimmed by 6 bases and the J gene end by 4 bases; junction bases not matched to a gene: 9. Germline lookup yields CDR1 SQVTM and CDR2 ANQGSEA. The CDR3 length is 13 residues. In DNA form, the CDR3 reads TGCAGCGTACGCCGGGACAGCCATTACGAGCAGTACTTC. It translates to CSVRRDSHYEQYF.

This chain links TRBV10-3 with TRBJ2-1; tentatively, D is TRBD1 (6 bases). V lost 3 bases and J 9 bases, leaving 9 bases between the germline ends. Germline V gene data show CDR1 as ENHRY and CDR2 as SYGVKD. The CDR3 runs to 12 residues. The CDR3 DNA reads TGTGCCATCAGTGAAAGGGGGATTGAGCAGTTCTTC. Translated, it gives CAISERGIEQFF.

The chain combines TRBV2 with TRBJ2-7; 9 bases agree with TRBD1. The CDR3 has 12 residues. Germline CDR1 SNHLY, CDR2 FYNNEI. Trimming took 9 bases from V and 7 from J; bases not matched to a gene: 7. The CDR3 DNA is TGTGCCAGAGAGCAAGGGACAGGGGAGCAGTACTTC. It is translated as CAREQGTGEQYF. Variable domain in full (rest from reference TRBV2 and TRBJ2-7): EPEVTQTPSHQVTQMGQEVILRCVPISNHLYFYWYRQILGQKVEFLVSFYNNEISEKSEIFDDQFSVERPDGSNFTLKIRSTKLEDSAMYFCAREQGTGEQYFGPGTRLTVT.

This clone was seen only a few times. The genes are TRBV11-3 and TRBJ2-3; 14 nucleotides agree with TRBD2. The CDR3 contains 20 residues. V dropped 1 base and J dropped 4; count of bases not matched to a gene: 13. Germline V CDR1 and CDR2: SGHNT, YENEEA. CDR3 nucleotide sequence: TGTGCCAGCAGCTTAGTAACCACGACTAGCGGGGGGGCCCGCCCAGATACGCAGTATTTT. Its protein is CASSLVTTTSGGARPDTQYF.

V and J are TRBV27 and TRBJ1-6; D perhaps matches TRBD1 (6 bases). CDR1 MNHEY and CDR2 SMNVEV come from the germline V gene (reference sequence). Between the trimmed V and J ends, which lost 6 bases and 5 bases, there was a span of 11 bases. The CDR3 loop spans 14 amino acids. CDR3 sequence reads: CASSGTLNNSPLHF. The CDR3 DNA reads as TGTGCCAGCAGCGGGACACTGAATAATTCACCCCTCCACTTT.

This rearrangement joins TRBV4-1 to TRBJ1-1; weak D call: TRBD1 (5 bases). The CDR3 consists of 15 residues. Germline assignment: CDR1 MGHRA and CDR2 YSYEKL. The V end lost 2 bases, the J end lost 1 base, and 11 bases lay between the germline ends. CDR3 loop: CASSQNRLGNTEAFF. DNA for the CDR3: TGCGCCAGCAGCCAAAACAGGTTGGGGAACACTGAAGCTTTCTTT.